Below, one TCR beta chain is given with its context. Its antigen is not identified. These data originate in a study of T cell repertoires in cytomegalovirus infection. Study details: Evidence of both CMV infection and a matching HLA type came from public TCR beta signatures. The study, taken as a whole, reports: In two of eight donors, the top clonotype was HLA-C-restricted CMV-specific.

TCRdb re-analysed the reads in MiXCR, keeping a single row per CDR3 protein. In the table there are hundreds of thousands of distinct CDR3 sequences, about 24% of which are singletons. Between the trimmed V and J ends, which lost 4 bases and 5 bases, there was a span of 12 bases. The germline CDR1 and CDR2 sequences are MNHNY and SVGAGI (reference sequence). CDR3 size: 14 residues. This sequence originates from a human donor in good health (CMV status not recorded). Some clones in this sample may be carry-over from other donors' samples. The chain has TRBV6-6 and TRBJ1-5; a possible D gene is TRBD1 (5 bases). The sequenced sample was CD8+ T cells from PBMCs. The DNA of the CDR3 is TGTGCCAGCAGTTTCCCATCCAGGGATCAGCCCCAGCATTTT. Protein sequence: CASSFPSRDQPQHF.